Detailed here is one T cell receptor beta chain. The sample comes from a study of blood T cell repertoires in COVID-19. Study details: Sites across the United States, Italy and Spain contributed samples from acute and convalescent COVID-19.

Sequenced by immunoSEQ multiplex PCR; TCRdb stores in-frame clones only, minus some. Of some 200,000 clones listed, around 90% are singletons. CDR1 is SGDLS and CDR2 is YYNGEE in the germline V gene. The CDR3 loop spans 17 amino acids. With 0 bases clipped from V and 8 bases from J, the junction kept 15 bases outside the gene matches. The TCR originated in a man in his forties or fifties with active or convalescent COVID-19. The sample was peripheral blood. The chain has TRBV9 and TRBJ1-2, with 8 nucleotides matching TRBD1. In DNA form, the CDR3 reads TGTGCCAGCAGCGTAGCTGTCAGGGGGCCTCATATGGGAGGCTACACCTTC. Encoded protein: CASSVAVRGPHMGGYTF.